Following are 9 T cell receptor beta chains from one sample sequenced in a study of blood T cell repertoires in COVID-19 (dated by TCRdb to about 2020). Library preparation was by the immunoSEQ multiplex PCR assay. Here the immuneACCESS table is served through TCRdb, limited to in-frame sequences with V and J called. Missing clones are a known gap in these copies; in checked studies unresolved V genes cover under half, and the rest lacks a known reason. The sample data list about 60,000 clones, and 82% of these were observed just once. Jointly, the top ten make up about two fifths of the sample. The source material was peripheral blood. The receptors were sampled from a human donor in a cohort sampled during active COVID-19.

The chain is built from TRBV7-6 and TRBJ2-2, with D possibly TRBD1 on 6 matching bases. V was shortened by 3 bases and J by 2 bases, with 10 bases between the two germline ends. This CDR3 contains 15 residues. Germline V gene lookup returns CDR1 SGHVS and CDR2 FNYEAQ. The CDR3 sequence: CASSFRGGNTGELFF. In DNA, the CDR3 is TGTGCCAGCAGCTTCCGAGGGGGAAACACCGGGGAGCTGTTTTTT.

The rearrangement uses TRBV14 and TRBJ1-3, with D perhaps matching TRBD1 (5 bases). V was shortened by 6 bases and J by 1 base, with 10 bases between the two germline ends. CDR3 length: 14 amino acids. Germline CDR1 and CDR2: SGHDN and FVKESK. The CDR3 nucleotides are TGTGCCAGCAGGTCGCAGGGTTCTGGAAACACCATATATTTT. Its protein product is CASRSQGSGNTIYF.

The chain recombines TRBV11-3 with TRBJ2-3, with 8 bases lining up with TRBD2. Germline values: CDR1 SGHNT, CDR2 YENEEA. V gave up 4 bases and J gave up 0 bases; unmatched junction bases: 6. This CDR3 is built from 16 residues. CDR3 in amino acids: CASSSAGGGSTDTQYF. The CDR3 coding sequence is TGTGCCAGCAGCTCAGCAGGCGGGGGGAGCACAGATACGCAGTATTTT.

The chain employs TRBV5-8 and TRBJ1-5; D not certain. The V end was cut by 0 bases, the J end by 7 bases, with 8 bases between. The CDR3 length is 13 residues. Germline V lookup: CDR1 SGHTS, CDR2 YDEGEE. The CDR3 here is CASSLAPSQPQHF. CDR3 nucleotides: TGTGCCAGCAGCTTGGCCCCCTCGCAGCCCCAGCATTTT.

This clone appeared a few times. The chain links TRBV28 to TRBJ1-6; weak D call: TRBD1 (6 bases). This CDR3 contains 16 residues. Trimming took 9 bases from V and 6 from J, leaving 21 bases between them. In germline, CDR1 is MDHEN, CDR2 SYDVKM. The CDR3 sequence is CASRGARDYSNSPLHF. Here the CDR3 DNA reads TGTGCCAGTAGGGGGGCACGGGACTACAGTAATTCACCCCTCCACTTT.

This clone came up once. The V and J genes are TRBV3-1 (or the pseudogene TRBV3-2) and TRBJ2-1; D may be TRBD2 (7 bases). Trimming stripped 4 bases from V and 8 bases from J, with 15 bases between. The CDR3 has 14 amino acids. Germline assignment: CDR1 LGHDT and CDR2 YNNKEL (reference sequence). In DNA, the CDR3 is TGTGCCAGCAGCCGAGTGGGGGGGCCGGATGAGCAGTTCTTC. Its protein product is CASSRVGGPDEQFF.

The chain has TRBV4-3 and TRBJ1-1, with D hard to call. This CDR3 is built from 14 residues. CDR1 LGHNA and CDR2 YSLEER come from the germline V gene. The V gene lost 0 bases and the J gene lost 12 bases, with 17 bases spanning the gap. The CDR3: CASSQEGWRGSPFF. In DNA, the CDR3 is TGCGCCAGCAGCCAAGAAGGGTGGAGAGGGTCCCCTTTCTTT.

The gene calls are TRBV19 and TRBJ1-1; tentatively, D is TRBD1 (5 bases). Per germline, CDR1 LNHDA and CDR2 SQIVND (reference sequence). The CDR3 loop spans 14 amino acids. Trimming stripped 3 bases from V and 6 bases from J, with 14 bases between. The CDR3 protein is CASSIAGYPPEAFF. For the CDR3, the DNA is TGTGCCAGTAGTATCGCAGGGTACCCTCCTGAAGCTTTCTTT. The full variable domain, completed using reference TRBV19 and TRBJ1-1, is DGGITQSPKYLFRKEGQNVTLSCEQNLNHDAMYWYRQDPGQGLRLIYYSQIVNDFQKGDIAEGYSVSREKKESFPLTVTSAQKNPTAFYLCASSIAGYPPEAFFGQGTRLTVV.

The chain joins TRBV29-1 to TRBJ2-5; 9 nucleotides agree with TRBD1. With V trimmed by 4 bases and J by 4 bases, 1 base remained unmatched. CDR1 and CDR2 (germline): SQVTM, ANQGSEA. The CDR3 spans 12 residues. The CDR3 DNA follows: TGCAGCGTTGGGGGACAGGGAGAGACCCAGTACTTC. Its protein product is CSVGGQGETQYF.